Below are 10 T cell receptor beta chains sequenced from a single sample in a study of T-cell memory formation after mild COVID-19. TCRdb re-analysed the 5' RACE reads in MiXCR, keeping a single row per CDR3 protein. The sample carries 110,000 to 150,000 distinct CDR3 sequences, 20% to 25% recorded once. The sample taken for sequencing was PBMCs or a T cell subset sorted from them (not recorded which). The receptor source for this set is an adult woman who had mild COVID-19 (a few samples of this study predate the infection). Cell type and time point are not known.

CDR3 residues: CASSDGGSSYNEQFF. The CDR3 DNA is TGCGCCAGCAGCGATGGGGGAAGCTCCTACAATGAGCAGTTCTTC. The chain has TRBV5-1 and TRBJ2-1, with D possibly being TRBD1 or TRBD2 (5 bases each). The germline CDR1 and CDR2 sequences are SGHRS and YFSETQ. The length of the CDR3 is 15 residues. The V end was cut by 4 bases, the J end by 0 bases, with 11 bases between.

The V gene is TRBV7-8, the J gene TRBJ2-1, with 8 positions matching TRBD2. The germline CDR1 and CDR2 sequences are SGHVS and FQNEAQ. The V gene end was trimmed by 8 bases and the J gene end by 8 bases; junction bases not matched to a gene: 17. The CDR3 sequence is 16 residues long. In DNA form, the CDR3 reads TGTGCCAGCTTTGCGGCGGGAGGCCCTCTGTGGGATGAGCAGTTCTTC. Its protein is CASFAAGGPLWDEQFF.

This clonotype was seen more than once but under ten times. The J gene is TRBJ2-7, the V gene TRBV7-9; 9 positions match TRBD2. Germline CDR1 is SEHNR and CDR2 is FQNEAQ (reference sequence). The CDR3 loop spans 16 amino acids. Trimming removed 5 bases from V and 2 bases from J; junction bases left unmatched: 10. This CDR3 is CASSTRISGSPYEQYF. Written as DNA, the CDR3 is TGTGCCAGCAGCACTAGGATTAGCGGGAGCCCCTACGAGCAGTACTTC.

This clonotype came up a few times. The gene calls are TRBV29-1 and TRBJ2-2; 9 positions agree with TRBD2. This CDR3 is built from 17 residues. V gave up 2 bases and J gave up 5 bases; unmatched junction bases: 12. The germline CDR1 and CDR2 sequences are SQVTM and ANQGSEA. The CDR3 protein is CSVENGGRASGTGELFF. The CDR3, as DNA: TGCAGCGTTGAAAATGGCGGGAGGGCCTCTGGAACCGGGGAGCTGTTTTTT.

The V call is TRBV9, the J call TRBJ1-1; maybe TRBD1 (5 bases). Trimming removed 0 bases at V and 1 base at J, with 10 bases between. Germline-derived CDR1 and CDR2 are SGDLS and YYNGEE. The CDR3 spans 15 residues. CDR3 coding DNA: TGTGCCAGCAGCGTAGAACCGGGGGGGAACACTGAAGCTTTCTTT. It specifies CASSVEPGGNTEAFF.

This clonotype has just a few counts. J is TRBJ2-2 and V is TRBV12-3 or TRBV12-4; 7 bases fit TRBD1. V gave up 4 bases and J gave up 0 bases; unmatched junction bases: 5. The CDR3 spans 16 residues. In DNA form, the CDR3 reads TGTGCCAGCAGTTGGACCGGGACAGCGAACACCGGGGAGCTGTTTTTT. This translates into CASSWTGTANTGELFF.

This chain uses TRBV6-5 with TRBJ1-5; no definite D call. Germline V gene sequence: CDR1 MNHEY, CDR2 SVGAGI. This CDR3 is built from 14 residues. V lost 2 bases, J lost 1 base, and 6 bases lay in between. The CDR3, as DNA: TGTGCCAGCAGTTACGGGCCCAGCAATCAGCCCCAGCATTTT. This sequence encodes CASSYGPSNQPQHF.

This clonotype was detected only a few times. The chain carries TRBV30 and TRBJ2-3; TRBD2 matches 8 bases. Germline V CDR1 and CDR2: GTSNPN, SVGIG (reference sequence). V dropped 4 bases and J dropped 5; count of bases not matched to a gene: 11. This CDR3 spans 15 amino acids. In DNA, the CDR3 is TGTGCCTGGATCTCGTCGGGAGGGCCGGGAGATACGCAGTATTTT. Its protein product is CAWISSGGPGDTQYF.

In its sample, this clonotype was seen a few times. V and J are TRBV24-1 and TRBJ1-5, with 8 bases that match TRBD1. The CDR3 is made up of 16 amino acids. Germline lookup yields CDR1 KGHDR and CDR2 SFDVKD. V shed 5 bases, J shed 3 bases, and the junction held 8 bases outside the gene matches. The CDR3 DNA sequence: TGTGCCACCAGTGGGCCGGGACAGGCTAACAATCAGCCCCAGCATTTT. It is translated as CATSGPGQANNQPQHF.

The V and J genes are TRBV6-5 and TRBJ1-1; D remains ambiguous. Germline V gene sequence: CDR1 MNHEY, CDR2 SVGAGI. Trimming cost V 6 bases and J 6 bases, with 11 bases left between them. The CDR3 covers 12 residues. This CDR3 is CASSLSGAEAFF. The CDR3 bases are TGTGCCAGCAGCCTCAGTGGGGCTGAAGCTTTCTTT.